This T cell receptor (beta chain) was identified in a study of T cell responses to AZD1222 COVID-19 vaccine. The ends were cut back, 6 bases at V and 1 base at J, with 12 bases in the middle. Germline CDR1 reads MNHEY; CDR2 reads SMNVEV (reference sequence). The CDR3 sequence is 14 residues long. The data were produced by immunoSEQ multiplex PCR, yet TCRdb's version contains in-frame clones alone and is incomplete. Of 95,000 to 110,000 clones detected, more than 70% appear once; the ten largest clones hold approximately 7%. This specimen consisted of peripheral blood, obtained on day 0 of AZD1222 vaccination. The rearrangement links TRBV27 to TRBJ1-1; D call uncertain. This receptor was identified in an adult in good health. CDR3: CASRGYDANTEAFF. As DNA, the CDR3 is TGTGCCAGCAGGGGGTATGATGCGAACACTGAAGCTTTCTTT.